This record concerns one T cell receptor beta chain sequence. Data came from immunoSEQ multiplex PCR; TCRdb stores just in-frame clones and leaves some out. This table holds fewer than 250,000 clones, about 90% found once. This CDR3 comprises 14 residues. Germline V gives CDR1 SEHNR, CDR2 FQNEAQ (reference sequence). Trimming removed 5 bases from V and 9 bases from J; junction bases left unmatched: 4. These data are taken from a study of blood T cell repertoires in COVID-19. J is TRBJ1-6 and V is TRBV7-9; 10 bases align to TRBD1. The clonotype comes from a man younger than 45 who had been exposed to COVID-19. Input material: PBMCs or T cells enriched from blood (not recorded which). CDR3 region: CASSDRDRGSPLHF. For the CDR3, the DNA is TGTGCCAGCAGCGACCGGGACAGGGGTTCACCCCTCCACTTT.